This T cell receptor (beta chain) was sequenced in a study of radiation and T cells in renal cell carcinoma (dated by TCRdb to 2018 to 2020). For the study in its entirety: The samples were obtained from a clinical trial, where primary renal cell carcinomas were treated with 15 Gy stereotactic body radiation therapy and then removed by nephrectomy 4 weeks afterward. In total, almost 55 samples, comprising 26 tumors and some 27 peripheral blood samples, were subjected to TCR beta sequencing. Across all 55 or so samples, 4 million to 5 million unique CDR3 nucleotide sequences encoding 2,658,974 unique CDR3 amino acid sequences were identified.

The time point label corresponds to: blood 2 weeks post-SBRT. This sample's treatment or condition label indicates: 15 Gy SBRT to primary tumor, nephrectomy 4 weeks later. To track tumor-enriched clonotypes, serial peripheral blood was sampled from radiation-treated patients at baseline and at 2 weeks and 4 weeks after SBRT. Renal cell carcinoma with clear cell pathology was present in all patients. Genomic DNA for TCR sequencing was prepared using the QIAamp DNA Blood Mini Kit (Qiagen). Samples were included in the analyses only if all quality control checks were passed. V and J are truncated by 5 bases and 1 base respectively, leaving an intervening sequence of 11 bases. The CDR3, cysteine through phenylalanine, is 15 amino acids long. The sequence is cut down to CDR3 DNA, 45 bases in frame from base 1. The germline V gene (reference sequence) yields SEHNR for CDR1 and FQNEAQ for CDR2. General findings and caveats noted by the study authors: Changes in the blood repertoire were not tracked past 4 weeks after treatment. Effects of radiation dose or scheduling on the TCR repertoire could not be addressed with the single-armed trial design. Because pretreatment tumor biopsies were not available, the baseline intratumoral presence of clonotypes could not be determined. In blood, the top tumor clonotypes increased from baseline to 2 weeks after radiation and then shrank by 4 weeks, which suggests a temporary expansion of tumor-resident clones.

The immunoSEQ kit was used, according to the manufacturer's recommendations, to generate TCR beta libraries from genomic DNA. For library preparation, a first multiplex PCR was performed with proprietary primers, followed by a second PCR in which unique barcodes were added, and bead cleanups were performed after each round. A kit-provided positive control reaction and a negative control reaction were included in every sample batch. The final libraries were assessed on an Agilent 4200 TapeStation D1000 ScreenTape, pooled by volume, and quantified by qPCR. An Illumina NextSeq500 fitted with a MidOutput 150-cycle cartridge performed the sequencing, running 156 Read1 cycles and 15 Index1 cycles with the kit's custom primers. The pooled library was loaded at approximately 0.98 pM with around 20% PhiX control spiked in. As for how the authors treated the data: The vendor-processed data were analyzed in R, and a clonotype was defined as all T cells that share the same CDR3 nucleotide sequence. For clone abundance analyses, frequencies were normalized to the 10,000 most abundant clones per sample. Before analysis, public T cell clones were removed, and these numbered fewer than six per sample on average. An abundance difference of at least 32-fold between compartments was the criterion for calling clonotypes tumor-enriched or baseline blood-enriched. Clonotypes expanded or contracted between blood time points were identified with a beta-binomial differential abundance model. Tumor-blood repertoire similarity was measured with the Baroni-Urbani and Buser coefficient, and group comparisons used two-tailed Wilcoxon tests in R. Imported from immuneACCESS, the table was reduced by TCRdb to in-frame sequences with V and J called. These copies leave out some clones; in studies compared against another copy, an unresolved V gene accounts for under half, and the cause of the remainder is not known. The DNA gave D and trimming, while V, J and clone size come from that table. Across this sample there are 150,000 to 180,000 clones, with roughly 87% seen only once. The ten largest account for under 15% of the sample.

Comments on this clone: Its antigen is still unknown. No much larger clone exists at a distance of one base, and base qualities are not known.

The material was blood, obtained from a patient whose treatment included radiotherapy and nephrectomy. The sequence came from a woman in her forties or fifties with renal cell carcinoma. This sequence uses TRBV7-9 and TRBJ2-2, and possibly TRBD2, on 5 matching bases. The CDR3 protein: CASSRGFMNTGELFF. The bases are TGTGCCAGCAGCCGCGGGTTTATGAACACCGGGGAGCTGTTTTTT. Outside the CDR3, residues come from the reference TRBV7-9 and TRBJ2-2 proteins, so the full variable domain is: DTGVSQNPRHKITKRGQNVTFRCDPISEHNRLYWYRQTLGQGPEFLTYFQNEAQLEKSRLLSDRFSAERPKGSFSTLEIQRTEQGDSAMYLCASSRGFMNTGELFFGEGSRLTVL.